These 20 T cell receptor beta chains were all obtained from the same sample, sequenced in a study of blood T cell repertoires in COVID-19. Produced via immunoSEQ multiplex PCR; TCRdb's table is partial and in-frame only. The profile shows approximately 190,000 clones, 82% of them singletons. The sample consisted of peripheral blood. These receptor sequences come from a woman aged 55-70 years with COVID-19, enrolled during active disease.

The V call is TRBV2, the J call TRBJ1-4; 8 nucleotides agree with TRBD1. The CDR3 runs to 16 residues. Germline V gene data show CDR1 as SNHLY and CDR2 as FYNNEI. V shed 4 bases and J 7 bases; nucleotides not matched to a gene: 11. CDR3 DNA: TGTGCCAGCAGTGGGAGAATTCAGGGGGCGAGTGAAAAACTGTTTTTT. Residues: CASSGRIQGASEKLFF.

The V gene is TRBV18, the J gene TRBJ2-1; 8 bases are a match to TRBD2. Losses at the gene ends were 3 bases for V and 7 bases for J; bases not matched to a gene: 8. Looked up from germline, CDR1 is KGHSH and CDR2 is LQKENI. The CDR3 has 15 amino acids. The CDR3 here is CASSPKSGSSNEQFF. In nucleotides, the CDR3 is TGTGCCAGCTCACCTAAAAGCGGGAGCTCGAATGAGCAGTTCTTC. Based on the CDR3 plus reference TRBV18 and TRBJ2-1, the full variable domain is NAGVMQNPRHLVRRRGQEARLRCSPMKGHSHVYWYRQLPEEGLKFMVYLQKENIIDESGMPKERFSAEFPKEGPSILRIQQVVRGDSAAYFCASSPKSGSSNEQFFGPGTRLTVL.

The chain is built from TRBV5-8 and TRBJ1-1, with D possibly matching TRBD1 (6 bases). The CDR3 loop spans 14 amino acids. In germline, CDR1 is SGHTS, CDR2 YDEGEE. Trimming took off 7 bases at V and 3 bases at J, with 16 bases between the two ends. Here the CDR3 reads CASVRATGHTEAFF. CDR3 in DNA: TGTGCCAGCGTCCGTGCGACAGGCCACACTGAAGCTTTCTTT. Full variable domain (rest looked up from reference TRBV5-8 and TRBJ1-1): EAGVTQSPTHLIKTRGQQATLRCSPISGHTSVYWYQQALGLGLQFLLWYDEGEERNRGNFPPRFSGRQFPNYSSELNVNALELEDSALYLCASVRATGHTEAFFGQGTRLTVV.

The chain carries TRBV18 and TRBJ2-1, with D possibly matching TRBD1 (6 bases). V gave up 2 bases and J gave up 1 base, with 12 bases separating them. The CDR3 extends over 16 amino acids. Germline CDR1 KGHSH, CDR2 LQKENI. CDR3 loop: CASSPTGTKSYNEQFF. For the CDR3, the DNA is TGTGCCAGCTCACCAACAGGGACAAAATCCTACAATGAGCAGTTCTTC.

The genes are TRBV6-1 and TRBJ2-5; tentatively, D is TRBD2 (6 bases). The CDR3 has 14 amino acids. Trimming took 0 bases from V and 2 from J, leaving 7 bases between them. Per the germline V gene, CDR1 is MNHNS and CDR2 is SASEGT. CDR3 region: CASSEAGGQETQYF. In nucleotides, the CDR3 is TGTGCCAGCAGTGAAGCCGGGGGTCAAGAGACCCAGTACTTC.

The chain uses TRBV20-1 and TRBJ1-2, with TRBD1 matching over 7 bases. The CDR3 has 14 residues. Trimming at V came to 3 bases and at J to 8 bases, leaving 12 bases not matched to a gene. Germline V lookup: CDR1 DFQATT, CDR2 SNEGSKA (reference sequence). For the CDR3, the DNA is TGCAGTGCTAGTCCGACAGGGACCGTAGGGGGCTACACCTTC. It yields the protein CSASPTGTVGGYTF.

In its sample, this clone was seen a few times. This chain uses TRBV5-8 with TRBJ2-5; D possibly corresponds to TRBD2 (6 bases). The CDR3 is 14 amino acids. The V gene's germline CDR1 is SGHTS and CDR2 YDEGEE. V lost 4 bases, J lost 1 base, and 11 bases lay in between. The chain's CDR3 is CASSSQGGQETQYF. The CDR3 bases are TGTGCCAGCAGCAGTCAGGGAGGCCAAGAGACCCAGTACTTC.

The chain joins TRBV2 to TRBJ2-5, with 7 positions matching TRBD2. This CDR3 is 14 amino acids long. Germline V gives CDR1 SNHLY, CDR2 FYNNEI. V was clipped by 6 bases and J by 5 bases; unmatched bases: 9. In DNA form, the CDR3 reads TGTGCCAGCAGGATATCGGGGGGTTATGAGACCCAGTACTTC. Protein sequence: CASRISGGYETQYF.

CDR3 residues: CASSLWDRGPLRTEAFF. The CDR3 nucleotides read TGTGCCAGCAGTTTATGGGACAGGGGCCCTCTGAGGACTGAAGCTTTCTTT. The rearrangement uses TRBV28 and TRBJ1-1, with TRBD1 matching 9 bases. This CDR3 is built from 17 residues. Germline V lookup: CDR1 MDHEN, CDR2 SYDVKM. V was clipped by 0 bases and J by 5 bases; unmatched bases: 10.

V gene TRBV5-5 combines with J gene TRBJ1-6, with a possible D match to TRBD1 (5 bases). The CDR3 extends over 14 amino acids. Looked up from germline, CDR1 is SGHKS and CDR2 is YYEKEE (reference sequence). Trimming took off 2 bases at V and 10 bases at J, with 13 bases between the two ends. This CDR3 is CASSFIGEGSPLHF. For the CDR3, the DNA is TGTGCCAGCAGCTTTATAGGGGAGGGATCACCCCTCCACTTT.

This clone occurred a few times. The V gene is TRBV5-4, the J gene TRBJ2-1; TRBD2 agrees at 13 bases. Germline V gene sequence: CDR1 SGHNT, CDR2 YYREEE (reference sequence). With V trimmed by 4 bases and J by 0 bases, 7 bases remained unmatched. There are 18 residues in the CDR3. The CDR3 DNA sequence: TGTGCCAGCAGCCAGACTAGCGGGGGGCTGAGCTCCTACAATGAGCAGTTCTTC. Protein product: CASSQTSGGLSSYNEQFF.

CDR3 in DNA: TGTGCCAGCAGTTTATTCGCGGTGTTCACAGATACGCAGTATTTT. Its protein product is CASSLFAVFTDTQYF. V gene TRBV27 combines with J gene TRBJ2-3, with D unresolved. Looked up from germline, CDR1 is MNHEY and CDR2 is SMNVEV (reference sequence). This CDR3 is 15 amino acids long. V was shortened by 1 base and J by 2 bases, with 10 bases between the two germline ends.

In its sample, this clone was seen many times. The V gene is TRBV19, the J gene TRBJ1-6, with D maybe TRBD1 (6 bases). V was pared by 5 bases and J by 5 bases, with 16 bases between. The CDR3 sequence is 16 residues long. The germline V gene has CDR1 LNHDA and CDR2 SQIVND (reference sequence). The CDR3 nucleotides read TGTGCCAGTAGTCCGTCAGGGGCGAGGAATAATTCACCCCTCCACTTT. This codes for CASSPSGARNNSPLHF.

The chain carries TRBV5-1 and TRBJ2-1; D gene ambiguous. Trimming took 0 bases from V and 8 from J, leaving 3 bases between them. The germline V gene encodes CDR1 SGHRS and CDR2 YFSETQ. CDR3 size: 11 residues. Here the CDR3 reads CASSLVDEQFF. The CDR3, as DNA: TGCGCCAGCAGCTTGGTCGATGAGCAGTTCTTC.

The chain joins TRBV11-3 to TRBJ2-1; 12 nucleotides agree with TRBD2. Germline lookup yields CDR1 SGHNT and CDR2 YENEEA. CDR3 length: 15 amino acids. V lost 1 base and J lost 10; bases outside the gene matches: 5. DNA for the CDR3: TGTGCCAGCAGCTTAGGTCCTAGCGGGGGGGGCGAGCAGTTCTTC. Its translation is CASSLGPSGGGEQFF. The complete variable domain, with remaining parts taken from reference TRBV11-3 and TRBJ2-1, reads EAGVVQSPRYKIIEKKQPVAFWCNPISGHNTLYWYLQNLGQGPELLIRYENEEAVDDSQLPKDRFSAERLKGVDSTLKIQPAELGDSAVYLCASSLGPSGGGEQFFGPGTRLTVL.

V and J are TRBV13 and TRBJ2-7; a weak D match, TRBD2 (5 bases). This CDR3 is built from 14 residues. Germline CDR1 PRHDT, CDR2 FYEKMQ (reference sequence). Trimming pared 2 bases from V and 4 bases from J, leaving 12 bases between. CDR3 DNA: TGTGCCAGCAGCTTATTCGGAGGAGGTTACGAGCAGTACTTC. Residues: CASSLFGGGYEQYF.

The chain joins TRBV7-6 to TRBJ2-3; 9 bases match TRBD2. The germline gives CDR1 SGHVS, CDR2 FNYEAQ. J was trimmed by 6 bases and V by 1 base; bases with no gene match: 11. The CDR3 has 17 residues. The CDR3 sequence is CASSLVASSGARDTQYF. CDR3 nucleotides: TGTGCCAGCAGCTTAGTCGCGTCTAGCGGGGCGCGGGATACGCAGTATTTT.

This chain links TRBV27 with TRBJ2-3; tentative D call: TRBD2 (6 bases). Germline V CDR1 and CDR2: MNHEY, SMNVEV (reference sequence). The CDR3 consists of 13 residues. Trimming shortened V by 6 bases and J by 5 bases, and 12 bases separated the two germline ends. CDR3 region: CASRLRGGDTQYF. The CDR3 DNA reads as TGTGCCAGCAGACTGCGGGGCGGAGATACGCAGTATTTT.

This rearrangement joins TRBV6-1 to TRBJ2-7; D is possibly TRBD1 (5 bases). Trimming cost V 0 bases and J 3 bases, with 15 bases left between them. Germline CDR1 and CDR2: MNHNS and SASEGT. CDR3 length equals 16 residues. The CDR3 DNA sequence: TGTGCCAGCAGTGAAGCGGCCAGGGCCGGCTACTACGAGCAGTACGTC. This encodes CASSEAARAGYYEQYV.

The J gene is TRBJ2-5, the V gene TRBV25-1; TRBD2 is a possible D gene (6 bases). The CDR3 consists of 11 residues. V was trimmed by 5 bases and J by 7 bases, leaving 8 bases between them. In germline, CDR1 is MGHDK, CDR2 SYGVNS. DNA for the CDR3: TGTGCCAGCAGTTCCGGGGGGACCCAGTACTTC. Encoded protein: CASSSGGTQYF.